This TCR beta chain was obtained from a study of response to subunit inactivated influenza vaccine. The study, taken as a whole, reports: Authors suggested each seasonal influenza vaccination recruits few new T cells.

TCRdb redid the calling of the RT-PCR reads with MiXCR, one entry per CDR3 protein. The sample contains 650,000 to 800,000 distinct CDR3 sequences, 11% to 15% of which appear only once. The CDR3 is made up of 15 amino acids. With 6 bases removed from V and 3 bases from J, the gap between germline ends came to 17 bases. Germline CDR1 SQVTM, CDR2 ANQGSEA. This clonotype was seen ten or more times. Its antigen is unidentified. Sequencing used PBMCs from blood, obtained 14 days before vaccination. The TCR sequence derives from a man aged 50 to 60 who received an inactivated influenza vaccine. The V gene is TRBV29-1, the J gene TRBJ1-4; a weak D match, TRBD1 (5 bases). The CDR3 loop reads CSVRRGVGANEKLFF. As DNA, the CDR3 is TGCAGCGTGAGACGGGGGGTTGGAGCTAATGAAAAACTGTTTTTT.